This T cell receptor (beta chain) was identified during a study of blood T cell repertoires in COVID-19. Measured with immunoSEQ multiplex PCR; TCRdb has only the in-frame clones, and not every one. Here the sample spans fewer than 700,000 clones, 85% to 90% being singletons. As regards this clone: One end of the junction is discordant with germline, which a read error may explain.

The V gene's germline CDR1 is SNHLY and CDR2 FYNNEI. There are 10 residues in the CDR3. The TCR comes from a woman aged 45 to 65 with COVID-19, enrolled during active disease. The chain links TRBV2 to TRBJ1-1; D gene uncertain. The sequenced sample was peripheral blood. This chain's CDR3 is CVSREWTGIF. The CDR3 nucleotides are TGTGTCAGCAGAGAATGGACGGGGATCTTT. Full variable domain (remainder filled in from reference TRBV2 and TRBJ1-1): EPEVTQTPSHQVTQMGQEVILRCVPISNHLYFYWYRQILGQKVEFLVSFYNNEISEKSEIFDDQFSVERPDGSNFTLKIRSTKLEDSAMYFCVSREWTGIFGQGTRLTVV.